Given below is one TCR beta chain in context. The data originate from a study of control samples from healthy donors and cancer patients. Measured with immunoSEQ multiplex PCR; TCRdb has only the in-frame clones, and not every one. This table has about 150,000 clones, roughly 93% appearing once. Germline loops: CDR1 SGHNT, CDR2 YYREEE (reference sequence). With V trimmed by 0 bases and J by 4 bases, 10 bases remained unmatched. CDR3 size: 17 residues. The TCR comes from a man aged 18 to 30 in good health. Sequencing input: blood. This chain links TRBV5-4 with TRBJ2-5; TRBD2 agrees at 9 bases. The CDR3 region is CASSLVASGDRGETQYF. The DNA for the CDR3 is TGTGCCAGCAGCTTGGTGGCTAGCGGGGATCGGGGAGAGACCCAGTACTTC.